This TCR beta chain is from a study of human T cells and chemical hapten exposure. A single record per CDR3 protein comes from TCRdb applying MiXCR to the RACE reads. This table has just over 40,000 distinct CDR3 sequences, over 3% appearing once. Ten or more counts support this clonotype. Documented time point: patch test 2, 6 weeks after DPC sensitization. This sample's treatment: therapeutic diphenylcyclopropenone sensitization with weekly scalp DPC. Unfractionated whole blood yielded total RNA. The junction had 10 bases not matched to a gene; V was cut back by 3 bases and J by 2 bases. CDR1 and CDR2 (germline): DFQATT, SNEGSKA (reference sequence). The CDR3 length is 16 residues.

The sequencing used whole blood, collected in connection with sensitization to the hapten diphenylcyclopropenone (DPC). This chain joins TRBV20-1 and TRBJ2-3, with 8 bases aligning to TRBD1. The clonotype was recovered from a man aged 40-50 years with alopecia areata. Some clones in this sample may be carry-over from other donors' samples. Here the CDR3 reads CSASQGTGIYTDTQYF. The CDR3 DNA follows: TGCAGTGCTAGCCAGGGGACAGGAATTTACACAGATACGCAGTATTTT.